The T cell receptor (beta chain) under discussion was sequenced for a study (dated by TCRdb to 2013 to 2016). Background for the entire study: The study tested whether tumor-infiltrating Tregs in breast cancer are recruited from blood Tregs or converted in situ from other CD4+ T cell subsets. The research as a whole found: The larger-cohort validation was restricted to a single TCR beta V-J rearrangement rather than whole repertoires. The TCR gene usage of tumor memory CD4+ T cells clustered together with blood and lymph node memory CD4+ cells and with lymph node naive CD4+ cells. The greatest overlap of tumor-infiltrating Treg TCR alpha and beta sequences was with tumor naive CD4+ T cells, followed next by blood naive CD4+ T cells.

Naive CD4+ T cells were purified with the Miltenyi Naive CD4+ T Cell Isolation kit, with Tregs depleted using CD25 microbeads. Tregs, naive and memory CD4+ T cells from tumor, blood and ipsilateral draining lymph nodes of a handful of breast cancer patients underwent full-length TCR alpha and beta sequencing. Ficoll density gradient centrifugation was used to isolate mononuclear cells from either lymph nodes or 50 ml of peripheral blood. Sorted cell populations were confirmed by FACS to exceed 90% purity. On this clonotype itself: Its antigen is currently not known. Within one base of it there is no much larger clone, and no base qualities were kept.

Reading from cysteine to phenylalanine, the CDR3 counts 15 amino acids. The entry retains the CDR3 DNA only, 45 bases that are in frame from base 1. V loses 6 bases of germline sequence and J loses 2 bases, and the interval between the two ends is 14 bases. Looking up the germline V gene yields CDR1 SGDLS and CDR2 YYNGEE. Full-length TCR variable regions were amplified by 5' RACE PCR using constant-region reverse primers, and then by semi-nested PCR using Nested Universal Primer A. The ReliaPrep RNA Cell Miniprep System was used to extract total RNA, which was then reverse transcribed into 5'RACE-ready cDNA with the SMARTer RACE 5'/3' Kit. Multiplex adaptors were used to barcode the full-length TCR alpha and beta libraries, which were then sequenced on an Illumina MiSeq. Processing in the source paper ran as follows. For each of nine subset-tissue groups, sequencing data from the five patients were pooled, and the groups were compared by unsupervised clustering of TCR gene usage. The Morisita-Horn index, with shared sequences weighted by their contribution to each repertoire, was used to calculate repertoire similarity. TCRdb reprocessed the public reads (quality trimming at Q25 with fastp, clone calling with MiXCR) and kept in-frame beta chains. Rows matching on CDR3 protein sequence are summarized as one entry with the most common DNA and genes. The V and J calls follow TCRdb's processing rather than the paper's. Present in this sample are some 45,000 distinct CDR3 sequences, roughly 30% of which were seen just once. The top ten hold roughly 2% of the sample.

This chain is built from TRBV9 and TRBJ2-2; the D segment could be TRBD1, given 6 matching bases. Sequencing used naive CD4+ T cells sorted from blood. This specimen's cell subset or site label, interpreted: naive CD4+ T cells, CD4+CD45RA+CD25-. The receptor was derived from a female donor with breast cancer. The bases read TGTGCCAGCACCCCTGGGGGCCTCAACACCGGGGAGCTGTTTTTT. This yields the protein CASTPGGLNTGELFF.